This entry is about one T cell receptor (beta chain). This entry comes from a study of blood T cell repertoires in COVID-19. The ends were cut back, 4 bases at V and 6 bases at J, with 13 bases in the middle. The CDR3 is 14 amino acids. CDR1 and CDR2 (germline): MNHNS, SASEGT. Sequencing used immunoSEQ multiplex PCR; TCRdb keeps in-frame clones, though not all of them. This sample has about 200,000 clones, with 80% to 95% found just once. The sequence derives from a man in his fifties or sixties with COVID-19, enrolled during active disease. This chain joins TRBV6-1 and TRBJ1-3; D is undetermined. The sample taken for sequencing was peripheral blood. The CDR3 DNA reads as TGTGCCAGCAGTGCTCATAAGGAGGCAAACACCATATATTTT. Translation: CASSAHKEANTIYF.